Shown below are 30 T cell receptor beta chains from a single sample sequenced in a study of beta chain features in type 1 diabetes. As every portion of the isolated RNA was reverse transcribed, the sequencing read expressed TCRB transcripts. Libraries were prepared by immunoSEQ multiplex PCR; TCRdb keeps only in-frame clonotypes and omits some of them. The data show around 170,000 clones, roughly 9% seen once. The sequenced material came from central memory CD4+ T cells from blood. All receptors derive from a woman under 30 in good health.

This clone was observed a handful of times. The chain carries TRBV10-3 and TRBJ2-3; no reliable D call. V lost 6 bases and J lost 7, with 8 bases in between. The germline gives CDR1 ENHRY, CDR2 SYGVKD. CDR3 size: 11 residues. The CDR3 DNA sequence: TGTGCCATCAGACGTAGTTATACGCAGTATTTT. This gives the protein CAIRRSYTQYF.

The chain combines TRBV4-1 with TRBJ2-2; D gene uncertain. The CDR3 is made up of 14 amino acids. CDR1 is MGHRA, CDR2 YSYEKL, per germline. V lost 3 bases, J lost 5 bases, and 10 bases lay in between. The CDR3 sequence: CASSHPHQTGELFF. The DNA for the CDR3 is TGCGCCAGCAGCCACCCCCATCAGACCGGGGAGCTGTTTTTT.

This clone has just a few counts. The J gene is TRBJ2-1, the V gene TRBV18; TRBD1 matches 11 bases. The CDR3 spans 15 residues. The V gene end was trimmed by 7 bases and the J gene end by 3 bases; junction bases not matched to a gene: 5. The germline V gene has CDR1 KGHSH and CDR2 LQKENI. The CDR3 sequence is CASYTGTGGYNEQFF. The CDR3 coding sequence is TGTGCCAGCTACACCGGGACAGGGGGCTACAATGAGCAGTTCTTC.

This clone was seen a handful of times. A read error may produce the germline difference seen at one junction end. The CDR3 coding sequence is TGTGCCAGCAGTTTGGACAGGACTAATTCACCCCTCCACTTT. Protein product: CASSLDRTNSPLHF. The chain carries TRBV5-4 and TRBJ1-6; 7 bases fit TRBD1. The CDR3 has 14 amino acids. The germline V gene has CDR1 SGHNT and CDR2 YYREEE (reference sequence).

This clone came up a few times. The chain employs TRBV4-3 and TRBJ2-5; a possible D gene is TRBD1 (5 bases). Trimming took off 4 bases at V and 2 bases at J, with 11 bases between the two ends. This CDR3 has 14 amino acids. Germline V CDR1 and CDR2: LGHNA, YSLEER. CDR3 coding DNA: TGCGCCAGCAGCCTCGGTGCAGGGCAAGAGACCCAGTACTTC. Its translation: CASSLGAGQETQYF.

CDR3 nucleotides: TGTGCCACCAGCCGGGGGATAACGGACCGGGAGCTGTTTTTT. Translating it yields CATSRGITDRELFF. The chain employs TRBV15 and TRBJ2-2, with D perhaps matching TRBD2 (6 bases). Between the trimmed V and J ends, which lost 5 bases and 9 bases, there was a span of 16 bases. Germline loops: CDR1 LNHNV, CDR2 YYDKDF (reference sequence). This CDR3 contains 14 residues.

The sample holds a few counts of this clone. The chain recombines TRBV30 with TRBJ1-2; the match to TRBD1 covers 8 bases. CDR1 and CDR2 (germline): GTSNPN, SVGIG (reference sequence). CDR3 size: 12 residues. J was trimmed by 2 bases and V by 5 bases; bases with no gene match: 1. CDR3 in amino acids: CAWSGGNYGYTF. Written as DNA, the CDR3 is TGTGCCTGGTCAGGGGGCAACTATGGCTACACCTTC.

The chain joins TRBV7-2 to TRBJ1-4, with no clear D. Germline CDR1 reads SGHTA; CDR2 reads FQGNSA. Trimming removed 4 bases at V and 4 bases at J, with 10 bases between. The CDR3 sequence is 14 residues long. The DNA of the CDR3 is TGTGCCAGCAGCTCAGCTGCGAATAATGAAAAACTGTTTTTT. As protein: CASSSAANNEKLFF.

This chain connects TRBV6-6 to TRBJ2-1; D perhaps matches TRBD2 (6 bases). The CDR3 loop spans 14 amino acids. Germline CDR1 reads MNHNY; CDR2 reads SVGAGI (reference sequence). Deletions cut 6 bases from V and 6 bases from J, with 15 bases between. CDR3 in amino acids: CASSRDLNVNEQFF. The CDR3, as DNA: TGTGCCAGCAGCCGGGACTTGAACGTCAATGAGCAGTTCTTC.

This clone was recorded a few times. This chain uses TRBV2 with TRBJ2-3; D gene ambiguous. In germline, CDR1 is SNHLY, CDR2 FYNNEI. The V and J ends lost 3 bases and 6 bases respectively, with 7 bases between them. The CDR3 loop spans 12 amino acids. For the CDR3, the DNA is TGTGCCAGCAGTGATCTCCGGGATACGCAGTATTTT. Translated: CASSDLRDTQYF.

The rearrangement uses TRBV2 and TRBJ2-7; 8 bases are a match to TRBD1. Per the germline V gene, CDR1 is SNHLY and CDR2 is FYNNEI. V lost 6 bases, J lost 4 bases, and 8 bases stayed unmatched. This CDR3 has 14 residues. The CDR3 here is CASRLPGGRYEQYF. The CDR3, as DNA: TGTGCCAGCAGATTGCCAGGGGGCAGGTACGAGCAGTACTTC.

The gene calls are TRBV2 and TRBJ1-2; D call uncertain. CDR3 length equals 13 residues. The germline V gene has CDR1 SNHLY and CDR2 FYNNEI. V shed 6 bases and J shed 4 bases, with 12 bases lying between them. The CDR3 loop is CASSTPGGYGYTF. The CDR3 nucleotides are TGTGCCAGCAGCACTCCCGGTGGCTATGGCTACACCTTC.

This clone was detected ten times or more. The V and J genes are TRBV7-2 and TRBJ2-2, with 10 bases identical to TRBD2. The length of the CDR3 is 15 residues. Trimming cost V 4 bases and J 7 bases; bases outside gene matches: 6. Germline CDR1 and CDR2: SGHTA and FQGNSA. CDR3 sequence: CASSSSSGGRGELFF. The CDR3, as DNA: TGTGCCAGCAGCTCCTCTAGCGGGGGTCGCGGGGAGCTGTTTTTT. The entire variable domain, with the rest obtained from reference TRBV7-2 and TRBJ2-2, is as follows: GAGVSQSPSNKVTEKGKDVELRCDPISGHTALYWYRQSLGQGLEFLIYFQGNSAPDKSGLPSDRFSAERTGGSVSTLTIQRTQQEDSAVYLCASSSSSGGRGELFFGEGSRLTVL.

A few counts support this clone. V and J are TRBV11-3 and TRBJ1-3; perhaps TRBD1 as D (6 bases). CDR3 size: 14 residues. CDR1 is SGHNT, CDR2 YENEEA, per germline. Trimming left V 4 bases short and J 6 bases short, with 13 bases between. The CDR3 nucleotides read TGTGCCAGCAGCTCCAAAGGGGGATTAAACACCATATATTTT. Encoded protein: CASSSKGGLNTIYF.

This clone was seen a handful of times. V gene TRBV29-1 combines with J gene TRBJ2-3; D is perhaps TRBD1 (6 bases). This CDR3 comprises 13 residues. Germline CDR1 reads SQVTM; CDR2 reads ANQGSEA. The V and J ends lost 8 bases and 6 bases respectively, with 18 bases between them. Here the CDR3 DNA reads TGCAGCTCCCGGGCCGCAGGGGACGATACGCAGTATTTT. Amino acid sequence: CSSRAAGDDTQYF.

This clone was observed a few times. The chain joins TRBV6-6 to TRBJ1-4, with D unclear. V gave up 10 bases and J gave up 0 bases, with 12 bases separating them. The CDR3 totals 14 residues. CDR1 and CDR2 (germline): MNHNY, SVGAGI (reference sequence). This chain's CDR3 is CATYKEATNEKLFF. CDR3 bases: TGTGCCACCTATAAAGAAGCAACTAATGAAAAACTGTTTTTT.

This CDR3 is CASRSGLAGHNEQFF. CDR3 DNA sequence: TGTGCCAGCAGATCCGGACTAGCGGGTCACAATGAGCAGTTCTTC. V is TRBV5-6 and J is TRBJ2-1, with 11 bases fitting TRBD2. Trimming at V came to 5 bases and at J to 5 bases, leaving 6 bases not matched to a gene. Germline-derived CDR1 and CDR2 are SGHDT and YYEEEE. CDR3 length: 15 residues. Combining the CDR3 with reference TRBV5-6 and TRBJ2-1 gives the whole variable domain DAGVTQSPTHLIKTRGQQVTLRCSPKSGHDTVSWYQQALGQGPQFIFQYYEEEERQRGNFPDRFSGHQFPNYSSELNVNALLLGDSALYLCASRSGLAGHNEQFFGPGTRLTVL.

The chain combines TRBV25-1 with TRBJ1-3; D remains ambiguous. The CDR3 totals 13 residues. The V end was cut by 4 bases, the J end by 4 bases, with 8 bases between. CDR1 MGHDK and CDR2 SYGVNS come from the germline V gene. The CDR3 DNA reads TGTGCCAGCAGTGCGAGGTTGGGAAACACCATATATTTT. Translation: CASSARLGNTIYF.

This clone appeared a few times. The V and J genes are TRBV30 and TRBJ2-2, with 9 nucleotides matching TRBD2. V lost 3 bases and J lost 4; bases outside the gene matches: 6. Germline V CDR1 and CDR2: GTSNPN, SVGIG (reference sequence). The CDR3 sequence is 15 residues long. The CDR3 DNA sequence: TGTGCCTGGAGAATGGCGGGAGGGATCACCGGGGAGCTGTTTTTT. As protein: CAWRMAGGITGELFF. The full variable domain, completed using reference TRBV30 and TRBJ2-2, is SQTIHQWPATLVQPVGSPLSLECTVEGTSNPNLYWYRQAAGRGLQLLFYSVGIGQISSEVPQNLSASRPQDRQFILSSKKLLLSDSGFYLCAWRMAGGITGELFFGEGSRLTVL.

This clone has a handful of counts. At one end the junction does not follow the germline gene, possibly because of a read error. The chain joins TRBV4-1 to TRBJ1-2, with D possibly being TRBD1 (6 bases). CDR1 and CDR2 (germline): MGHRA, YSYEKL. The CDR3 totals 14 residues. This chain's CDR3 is CASSPPGANYGYTF. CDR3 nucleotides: TGTGCCAGCAGCCCACCAGGGGCTAACTATGGCTACACCTTC.

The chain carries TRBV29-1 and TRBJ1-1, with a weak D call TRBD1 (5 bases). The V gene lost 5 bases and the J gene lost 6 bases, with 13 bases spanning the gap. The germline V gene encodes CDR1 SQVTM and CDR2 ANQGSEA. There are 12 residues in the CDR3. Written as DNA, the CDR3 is TGCAGCGTTAAGCAGGGAAACGCTGAAGCTTTCTTT. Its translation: CSVKQGNAEAFF.

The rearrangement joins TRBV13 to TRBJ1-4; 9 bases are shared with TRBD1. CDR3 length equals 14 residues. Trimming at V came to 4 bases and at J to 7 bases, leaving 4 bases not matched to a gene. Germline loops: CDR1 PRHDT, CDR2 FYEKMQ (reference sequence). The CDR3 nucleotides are TGTGCCAGCAGCTCCCGACAGGGGGTTGAAAAACTGTTTTTT. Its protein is CASSSRQGVEKLFF.

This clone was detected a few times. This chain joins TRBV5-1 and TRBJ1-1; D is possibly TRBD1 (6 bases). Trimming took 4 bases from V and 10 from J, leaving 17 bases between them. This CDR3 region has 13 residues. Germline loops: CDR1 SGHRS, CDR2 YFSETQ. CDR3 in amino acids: CASSKPGQQVAFF. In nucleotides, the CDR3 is TGCGCCAGCAGCAAACCGGGACAACAGGTAGCTTTCTTT.

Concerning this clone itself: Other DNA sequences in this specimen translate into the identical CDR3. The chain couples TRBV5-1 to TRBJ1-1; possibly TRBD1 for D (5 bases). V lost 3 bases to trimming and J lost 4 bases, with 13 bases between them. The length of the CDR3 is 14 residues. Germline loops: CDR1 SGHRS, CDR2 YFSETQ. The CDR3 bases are TGCGCCAGCAGCTCGGGGACGGGGGGCACTGAAGCTTTCTTT. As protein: CASSSGTGGTEAFF.

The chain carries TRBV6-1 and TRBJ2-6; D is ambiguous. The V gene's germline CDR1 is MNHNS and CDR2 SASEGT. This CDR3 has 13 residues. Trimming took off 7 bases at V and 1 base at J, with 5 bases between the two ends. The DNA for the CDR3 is TGTGCCAGCATCGAGTCTGGGGCCAACGTCCTGACTTTC. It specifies CASIESGANVLTF.

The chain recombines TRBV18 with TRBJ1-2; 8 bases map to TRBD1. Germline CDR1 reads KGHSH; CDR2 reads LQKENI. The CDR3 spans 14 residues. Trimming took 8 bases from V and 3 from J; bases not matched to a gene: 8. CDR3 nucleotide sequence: TGTGCCAGCCAAGGACAGGGTCAGGACTATGGCTACACCTTC. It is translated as CASQGQGQDYGYTF.

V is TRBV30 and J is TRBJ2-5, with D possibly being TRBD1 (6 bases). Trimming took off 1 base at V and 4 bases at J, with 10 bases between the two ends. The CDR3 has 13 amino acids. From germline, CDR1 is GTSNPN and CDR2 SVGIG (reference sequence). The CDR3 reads CAWSGGQGETQYF. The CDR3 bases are TGTGCCTGGAGTGGGGGGCAGGGAGAGACCCAGTACTTC.

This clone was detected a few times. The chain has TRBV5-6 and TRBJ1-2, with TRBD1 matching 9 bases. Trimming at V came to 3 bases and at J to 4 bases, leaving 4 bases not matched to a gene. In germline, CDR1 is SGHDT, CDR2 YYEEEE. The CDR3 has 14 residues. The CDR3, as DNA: TGTGCCAGCAGCTGGGGACAGGGAGGCTATGGCTACACCTTC. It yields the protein CASSWGQGGYGYTF.

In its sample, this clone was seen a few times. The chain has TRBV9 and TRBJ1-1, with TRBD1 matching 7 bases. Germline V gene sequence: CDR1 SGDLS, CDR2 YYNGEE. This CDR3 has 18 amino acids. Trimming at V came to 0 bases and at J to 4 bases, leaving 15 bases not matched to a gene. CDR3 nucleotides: TGTGCCAGCAGCGTAGCTCTCACTACAGGGGATCGGGGCACTGAAGCTTTCTTT. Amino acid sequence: CASSVALTTGDRGTEAFF. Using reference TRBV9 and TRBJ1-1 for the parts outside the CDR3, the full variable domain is DSGVTQTPKHLITATGQRVTLRCSPRSGDLSVYWYQQSLDQGLQFLIQYYNGEERAKGNILERFSAQQFPDLHSELNLSSLELGDSALYFCASSVALTTGDRGTEAFFGQGTRLTVV.

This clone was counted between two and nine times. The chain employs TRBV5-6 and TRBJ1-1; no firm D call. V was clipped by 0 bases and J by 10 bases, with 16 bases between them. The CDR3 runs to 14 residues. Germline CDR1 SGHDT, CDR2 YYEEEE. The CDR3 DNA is TGTGCCAGCAGCTTGGGACAACCGGCCCTTGGAGCTTTCTTT. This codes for CASSLGQPALGAFF.